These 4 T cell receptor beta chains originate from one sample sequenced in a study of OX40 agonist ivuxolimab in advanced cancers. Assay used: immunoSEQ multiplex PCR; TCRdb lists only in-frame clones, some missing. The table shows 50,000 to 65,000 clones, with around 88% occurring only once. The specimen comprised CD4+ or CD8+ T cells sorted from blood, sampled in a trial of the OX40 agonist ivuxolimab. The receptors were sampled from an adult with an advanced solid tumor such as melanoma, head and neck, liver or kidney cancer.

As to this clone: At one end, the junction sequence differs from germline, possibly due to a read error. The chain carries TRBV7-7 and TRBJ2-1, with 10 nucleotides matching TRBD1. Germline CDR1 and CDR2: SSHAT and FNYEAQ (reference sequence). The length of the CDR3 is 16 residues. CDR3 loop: CASSLGAGQGYHEQFF. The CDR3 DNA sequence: TGTGCTAGCAGCTTAGGGGCGGGACAGGGGTACCATGAGCAGTTCTTC.

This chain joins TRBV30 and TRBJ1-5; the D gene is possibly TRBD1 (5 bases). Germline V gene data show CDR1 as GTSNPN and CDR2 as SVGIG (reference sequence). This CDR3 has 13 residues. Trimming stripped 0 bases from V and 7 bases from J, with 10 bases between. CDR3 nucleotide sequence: TGTGCCTGGAGTGTACTGGGGACCCAGCCCCAGCATTTT. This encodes CAWSVLGTQPQHF.

The CDR3 protein is CASSLARGANYGYTF. In nucleotides, the CDR3 is TGTGCCAGCAGCTTAGCGAGAGGTGCTAACTATGGCTACACCTTC. The chain recombines TRBV7-9 with TRBJ1-2; D is ambiguous. Trimming removed 0 bases from V and 0 bases from J, with 8 bases in between. Germline CDR1 is SEHNR and CDR2 is FQNEAQ (reference sequence). The CDR3 is 15 residues long.

In DNA form, the CDR3 reads TGTGCCAGCAGCTCGGGGGGGGCGGGAGGTCTCTACGAGCAGTACTTC. It codes for CASSSGGAGGLYEQYF. The gene calls are TRBV5-4 and TRBJ2-7, with 8 bases that match TRBD2. V lost 3 bases, J lost 3 bases, and 11 bases stayed unmatched. CDR1 SGHNT and CDR2 YYREEE come from the germline V gene (reference sequence). The CDR3 runs 16 residues.